This T cell receptor (beta chain) originates from a study of T cells in Graves' hyperthyroidism and ophthalmopathy. RNA transcripts gave rise to amplified TCR beta CDR3 regions. In the first-round RT-PCR of the TCR CDR3, the HTBI primer set was used. TCRdb redid the calling of the multiplex PCR reads with MiXCR, one entry per CDR3 protein. The sample includes about 560,000 distinct CDR3 sequences, around 17% of them seen just once. This clonotype was picked up many times. The clonotype comes from a woman younger than 30 with Graves' hyperthyroidism. The specimen sequenced was blood.

CDR3 residues: CSVQEGGELFF. CDR3 bases: TGCAGCGTGCAAGAGGGCGGGGAGCTGTTTTTT. The V call is TRBV29-1, the J call TRBJ2-2; perhaps TRBD2 as D (5 bases). The CDR3 has 11 residues. Trimming stripped 6 bases from V and 7 bases from J, with 9 bases between. Germline V CDR1 and CDR2: SQVTM, ANQGSEA.